This note documents a single T cell receptor (beta chain) sequence. These data originate in a study of blood T cell repertoires in COVID-19. Across the study: Sites across the United States, Italy and Spain contributed samples from acute and convalescent COVID-19.

Authors' processing steps: Amplified reference gene primers provided the basis for estimating nucleated cell counts. TCRdb's table, derived via immunoSEQ multiplex PCR, lists solely in-frame clones and lacks some. V, J and clone size are those of that table, while D and trimming were read from the DNA. The data show approximately 250,000 clones, just under 90% seen once. The receptor was derived from a young woman with acute COVID-19. Sequenced input: PBMCs or T cells enriched from blood (not recorded which).

The CDR3 nucleotides are TGCGCCAGCAGTCAGGGGTACGGGGGGCCCGGGGGTCAGCCCCAGCATTTT. Protein: CASSQGYGGPGGQPQHF. This chain uses TRBV23-1 with TRBJ1-5; D is possibly TRBD1 (6 bases). TRBV23-1 is known as an ORF, though its function is uncertain. The V gene lost 3 bases and the J gene lost 6 bases, with 21 bases spanning the gap. The length of the CDR3 is 17 residues.